The 30 T cell receptor beta chains given below trace back to one sample, sequenced in a study of naive and memory T cell subsets. The library had UMIs added by 3' ligation of an oligonucleotide to TCR cDNA. Four PCR rounds used nested alpha and beta constant region primers plus the SP2 primer. TCRdb processed the 5' RACE reads anew with MiXCR; each CDR3 protein has one entry. The sample lists some 60,000 distinct CDR3 sequences; 6.5% to 9% were seen once. These receptors were taken from a female donor in good health.

This rearrangement joins TRBV4-1 to TRBJ1-2; D gene unclear. Germline loops: CDR1 MGHRA, CDR2 YSYEKL. The CDR3 spans 14 residues. The germline V and J ends were trimmed by 1 base and 4 bases, with 10 bases remaining between them. In nucleotides, the CDR3 is TGCGCCAGCAGCCAAGCCGGACGGGGCTATGGCTACACCTTC. It is translated as CASSQAGRGYGYTF.

This clonotype showed up just a few times. This chain joins TRBV30 and TRBJ2-1, with a tentative D call TRBD2 (6 bases). The CDR3 length is 15 residues. Germline CDR1 is GTSNPN and CDR2 is SVGIG (reference sequence). Deletions cut 5 bases from V and 0 bases from J, with 14 bases between. CDR3 amino acids: CAWLGAGISYNEQFF. For the CDR3, the DNA is TGTGCCTGGCTCGGGGCGGGAATCTCCTACAATGAGCAGTTCTTC.

A few counts support this clonotype. The chain is built from TRBV5-4 and TRBJ2-3; no reliable D call. Trimming shortened V by 6 bases and J by 0 bases, and 14 bases separated the two germline ends. The CDR3 length is 15 residues. Germline CDR1 reads SGHNT; CDR2 reads YYREEE (reference sequence). The CDR3 DNA reads as TGTGCCAGCACCTTTGGGGTGACTAGCACAGATACGCAGTATTTT. Its protein is CASTFGVTSTDTQYF.

This clonotype was seen repeatedly, ten times or more. The rearrangement uses TRBV12-3 or TRBV12-4 and TRBJ1-5; D uncertain. This CDR3 has 13 amino acids. Trimming removed 5 bases at V and 9 bases at J, with 14 bases between. In DNA form, the CDR3 reads TGTGCCAGCAGTCCGGGTCGAGCATGGCCCCAGCATTTT. Protein sequence: CASSPGRAWPQHF.

This clonotype came up many times. As the CDR3 is not closed by the conserved phenylalanine or tryptophan, this likely results from a read error. The DNA is left out, because the CDR3 cannot be placed on it with certainty; the CDR3 is given as TCRdb lists it. The rearrangement links TRBV28 to TRBJ2-1; TRBD1 was called by the table and not checked on the DNA. Germline CDR1 and CDR2: MDHEN and SYDVKM. 14 amino acids form the CDR3, both terminal residues included. This chain's CDR3 is CASSLISGTGAFEL.

The J gene is TRBJ2-5, the V gene TRBV9; D possibly uses TRBD1 or TRBD2 (5 bases each). There are 13 residues in the CDR3. Germline CDR1 is SGDLS and CDR2 is YYNGEE. V shed 3 bases and J shed 5 bases, with 11 bases lying between them. The CDR3, as DNA: TGTGCCAGCAGCGGGGGCAGGGAGGAGACCCAGTACTTC. Residues: CASSGGREETQYF.

This clonotype showed up just a few times. The chain couples TRBV6-6 to TRBJ2-2, with TRBD2 identical over 10 bases. In germline, CDR1 is MNHNY, CDR2 SVGAGI (reference sequence). V shed 6 bases, J shed 5 bases, and the junction held 6 bases outside the gene matches. The CDR3 is made up of 15 amino acids. The CDR3 loop is CASSSSGSGTGELFF. The CDR3 DNA reads as TGTGCCAGCAGCTCTAGCGGGAGTGGGACCGGGGAGCTGTTTTTT.

The CDR3, as DNA: TGTGCCAGCAGTCCCCTAGCGGGGGGGCCGGGCACAGATACGCAGTATTTT. Its translation is CASSPLAGGPGTDTQYF. J is TRBJ2-3 and V is TRBV6-6; 12 nucleotides agree with TRBD2. Looked up from germline, CDR1 is MNHNY and CDR2 is SVGAGI (reference sequence). This CDR3 contains 17 residues. Unmatched junction bases numbered 7, after V lost 5 bases and J lost 1 base.

The table lists this clonotype with a few counts. The chain links TRBV4-1 to TRBJ2-3, with D possibly TRBD1 on 5 matching bases. V lost 4 bases, J lost 1 base, and 6 bases lay in between. The CDR3 sequence is 13 residues long. Per the germline V gene, CDR1 is MGHRA and CDR2 is YSYEKL. CDR3 loop: CASSRTRTDTQYF. CDR3 DNA sequence: TGCGCCAGCAGCCGGACACGCACAGATACGCAGTATTTT.

V gene TRBV5-1 combines with J gene TRBJ2-1, with 7 nucleotides matching TRBD2. The CDR3 spans 16 residues. V shed 0 bases, J shed 5 bases, and the junction held 8 bases outside the gene matches. CDR1 and CDR2 from the germline V gene are SGHRS and YFSETQ. CDR3 bases: TGCGCCAGCAGCTTGGTGTTGGCGGGAGCACACAATGAGCAGTTCTTC. Translation: CASSLVLAGAHNEQFF.

Comments on this clonotype: One end of the junction is discordant with germline, which a read error may explain. CDR3 in DNA: TGCGCCAGCAGCCAAGATGATAGACAGGGAAATCGGCCCCAGCATTTT. Amino acids: CASSQDDRQGNRPQHF. J is TRBJ1-5 and V is TRBV4-1, with 7 nucleotides matching TRBD1. CDR1 is MGHRA and CDR2 is YSYEKL in the germline V gene. The CDR3 has 16 amino acids.

V gene TRBV6-5 combines with J gene TRBJ2-2, with TRBD2 matching 7 bases. Looked up from germline, CDR1 is MNHEY and CDR2 is SVGAGI. V gave up 5 bases and J gave up 5 bases; unmatched junction bases: 17. This CDR3 has 18 amino acids. The CDR3 here is CASSPWPLREGPTGELFF. CDR3 coding DNA: TGTGCCAGCAGTCCCTGGCCCCTAAGGGAGGGGCCGACCGGGGAGCTGTTTTTT.

CDR3: CAWSVPAGGSYNEQFF. The DNA for the CDR3 is TGTGCCTGGAGTGTACCAGCGGGAGGTTCCTACAATGAGCAGTTCTTC. J is TRBJ2-1 and V is TRBV30, with TRBD2 matching 9 bases. This CDR3 is built from 16 residues. The germline V gene has CDR1 GTSNPN and CDR2 SVGIG (reference sequence). V lost 0 bases and J lost 1; bases outside the gene matches: 4.

Ten or more counts support this clonotype. This chain links TRBV29-1 with TRBJ2-5; D remains ambiguous. The germline CDR1 and CDR2 sequences are SQVTM and ANQGSEA. CDR3 length: 13 residues. The V end lost 6 bases, the J end lost 5 bases, and 16 bases lay between the germline ends. DNA for the CDR3: TGCAGCGTCACGAGAGGAGTTTACGAGACCCAGTACTTC. Translated, it gives CSVTRGVYETQYF. Full variable domain (missing parts from reference TRBV29-1 and TRBJ2-5): SAVISQKPSRDICQRGTSLTIQCQVDSQVTMMFWYRQQPGQSLTLIATANQGSEATYESGFVIDKFPISRPNLTFSTLTVSNMSPEDSSIYLCSVTRGVYETQYFGPGTRLLVL.

This clonotype was found a few times. CDR3 bases: TGCGCCAGCAGCTTCCGGACAGGGCGGGTCACCGGGGAGCTGTTTTTT. Its translation is CASSFRTGRVTGELFF. V is TRBV5-1 and J is TRBJ2-2; 8 bases agree with TRBD1. The germline CDR1 and CDR2 sequences are SGHRS and YFSETQ. The J segment lost 4 bases and the V segment lost 2 bases, leaving 7 bases of the junction unmatched. The length of the CDR3 is 16 residues.

This clonotype was counted between two and nine times. The chain uses TRBV5-1 and TRBJ2-7; D unresolved. Germline V gene sequence: CDR1 SGHRS, CDR2 YFSETQ. The CDR3 length is 14 residues. Trimming took 0 bases from V and 0 from J, leaving 7 bases between them. CDR3 amino acids: CASSLDGSSYEQYF. The DNA for the CDR3 is TGCGCCAGCAGCTTGGACGGCAGCTCCTACGAGCAGTACTTC.

This clonotype was seen only a few times. V and J are TRBV12-3 or TRBV12-4 and TRBJ2-7, with D perhaps matching TRBD2 (6 bases). V was cut by 5 bases and J by 10 bases, with 18 bases left in between. The CDR3 runs 13 residues. The CDR3 nucleotides read TGTGCCAGCAGTCCGGGAGTTAGGACTTTCCAGTACTTC. Encoded protein: CASSPGVRTFQYF.

This clonotype was recorded a few times. This rearrangement joins TRBV2 to TRBJ2-1, with a tentative D call TRBD1 (6 bases). V lost 7 bases and J 0 bases, leaving 16 bases between the germline ends. CDR3 length: 16 amino acids. Germline V lookup: CDR1 SNHLY, CDR2 FYNNEI. The CDR3 loop reads CASNYRVIRSYNEQFF. In DNA form, the CDR3 reads TGTGCCAGCAACTACAGGGTAATACGCTCCTACAATGAGCAGTTCTTC.

Many counts were recorded for this clonotype. The chain has TRBV20-1 and TRBJ2-3; 7 bases agree with TRBD2. Germline CDR1 reads DFQATT; CDR2 reads SNEGSKA (reference sequence). V lost 3 bases to trimming and J lost 1 base; unmatched junction nucleotides: 4. This CDR3 is built from 14 residues. CDR3 in DNA: TGCAGTGCTAGGGCTAGCGGCCGCACAGATACGCAGTATTTT. Translation: CSARASGRTDTQYF.

The table lists this clonotype with a few counts. The chain joins TRBV20-1 to TRBJ1-1; D perhaps matches TRBD1 (5 bases). Per the germline V gene, CDR1 is DFQATT and CDR2 is SNEGSKA (reference sequence). The length of the CDR3 is 13 residues. Trimming pared 5 bases from V and 1 base from J, leaving 11 bases between. CDR3 residues: CSAPGPTNTEAFF. In DNA form, the CDR3 reads TGCAGTGCTCCGGGACCGACGAACACTGAAGCTTTCTTT.

This clonotype was seen many times. The rearrangement joins TRBV12-3 or TRBV12-4 to TRBJ1-5; D may be TRBD1 (6 bases). The CDR3 is made up of 14 amino acids. V lost 2 bases and J 2 bases, leaving 7 bases between the germline ends. CDR3 loop: CASSLNRGNQPQHF. In DNA, the CDR3 is TGTGCCAGCAGTTTAAACAGGGGCAATCAGCCCCAGCATTTT.

V is TRBV27 and J is TRBJ2-1; 7 nucleotides align to TRBD2. The CDR3 spans 17 residues. Germline V gene data show CDR1 as MNHEY and CDR2 as SMNVEV (reference sequence). V was clipped by 6 bases and J by 0 bases; unmatched bases: 11. The CDR3 DNA follows: TGTGCCAGCAGGAGGGGAGGGGCGCCCCGCTCCTACAATGAGCAGTTCTTC. Amino acid sequence: CASRRGGAPRSYNEQFF.

V gene TRBV5-1 combines with J gene TRBJ1-1; D is possibly TRBD1 (5 bases). The CDR3 has 15 amino acids. V was trimmed by 0 bases and J by 4 bases, leaving 13 bases between them. Per the germline V gene, CDR1 is SGHRS and CDR2 is YFSETQ. CDR3 sequence reads: CASSLGGLGGTEAFF. For the CDR3, the DNA is TGCGCCAGCAGCTTGGGGGGCCTGGGGGGCACTGAAGCTTTCTTT.

This clonotype has more than one count but fewer than ten. The chain combines TRBV18 with TRBJ2-7, with 11 bases aligning to TRBD2. V lost 3 bases and J lost 6; bases outside the gene matches: 4. The CDR3 runs to 14 residues. Looked up from germline, CDR1 is KGHSH and CDR2 is LQKENI. The DNA for the CDR3 is TGTGCCAGCTCACCGGGACTAGCGGCGGCCGAGCAGTACTTC. Translating it yields CASSPGLAAAEQYF.

This clonotype was recorded at least ten times. In nucleotides, the CDR3 is TGCAGCGTCCGAAGATCCGGGACAGGGATCACAGATACGCAGTATTTT. This codes for CSVRRSGTGITDTQYF. This chain uses TRBV29-1 with TRBJ2-3, with TRBD1 matching 9 bases. V shed 6 bases and J 2 bases; nucleotides not matched to a gene: 12. This CDR3 spans 16 amino acids. CDR1 and CDR2 from the germline V gene are SQVTM and ANQGSEA.

This clonotype showed up many times. V and J are TRBV4-2 and TRBJ2-1; 7 nucleotides align to TRBD2. Germline V gives CDR1 LGHNA, CDR2 YNFKEQ. The CDR3 runs 16 residues. The V segment lost 0 bases and the J segment 9 bases; nucleotides outside the gene matches: 11. CDR3 in amino acids: CASSQDAAGESGEQFF. For the CDR3, the DNA is TGTGCCAGCAGCCAAGATGCGGCGGGAGAATCCGGTGAGCAGTTCTTC.

In its sample, this clonotype was seen a few times. The V call is TRBV6-6, the J call TRBJ2-2; maybe TRBD2 (5 bases). There are 14 residues in the CDR3. Trimming left V 6 bases short and J 6 bases short, with 14 bases between. CDR1 and CDR2 from the germline V gene are MNHNY and SVGAGI (reference sequence). DNA for the CDR3: TGTGCCAGCAGCCCCCACGAGGGAGCCGGGGAGCTGTTTTTT. This gives the protein CASSPHEGAGELFF.

There are many counts of this clonotype. The chain combines TRBV28 with TRBJ2-2; D is undetermined. Germline CDR1 reads MDHEN; CDR2 reads SYDVKM. Trimming removed 6 bases from V and 1 base from J, with 15 bases in between. The CDR3 contains 16 residues. CDR3 bases: TGTGCCAGCAGCCCTCTACCGGACCAGAACACCGGGGAGCTGTTTTTT. Encoded protein: CASSPLPDQNTGELFF.

The genes are TRBV19 and TRBJ2-3, with D maybe TRBD1 (5 bases). V lost 4 bases to trimming and J lost 0 bases, with 8 bases between them. Germline values: CDR1 LNHDA, CDR2 SQIVND (reference sequence). This CDR3 has 14 residues. The CDR3: CASSTWGSTDTQYF. Written as DNA, the CDR3 is TGTGCCAGTAGTACATGGGGCAGCACAGATACGCAGTATTTT.

This chain joins TRBV27 and TRBJ2-7; 12 nucleotides line up with TRBD2. The CDR3 loop spans 15 amino acids. The V segment lost 5 bases and the J segment 7 bases; nucleotides outside the gene matches: 9. Germline loops: CDR1 MNHEY, CDR2 SMNVEV (reference sequence). The CDR3 spells CASSPRLAGAGEQYF. As DNA, the CDR3 is TGTGCCAGCAGTCCCCGACTAGCGGGGGCAGGGGAGCAGTACTTC.